This T cell receptor beta chain is drawn from a study of blood T cell repertoires in COVID-19. Study background: Both acute and convalescent COVID-19 samples were obtained from the United States, Italy and Spain. PBMCs, B-cell-depleted T cells, or T cells were the source of the cDNA or gDNA that made up the material.

In the study's own analysis: Counts of nucleated cells, estimated from reference gene primer amplification, were obtained. Produced via immunoSEQ multiplex PCR; TCRdb's table is partial and in-frame only. The DNA was the basis for D and trimming; V, J and clone size are from that table. The sample holds roughly 250,000 clones, more than 80% seen once. This sequence originates from a human donor in a cohort sampled during active COVID-19. Sequencing was done on a sample of peripheral blood.

CDR3 sequence: CASSLGGSINNEQFF. Here the CDR3 DNA reads TGTGCCAGCAGCTTAGGCGGGAGTATCAACAATGAGCAGTTCTTC. The rearrangement joins TRBV7-2 to TRBJ2-1; 7 bases align to TRBD2. V shed 1 base, J shed 5 bases, and the junction held 5 bases outside the gene matches. Germline V lookup: CDR1 SGHTA, CDR2 FQGNSA. The CDR3 totals 15 residues.